This record covers a single TCR beta chain. Trimming cost V 3 bases and J 5 bases, with 8 bases left between them. This CDR3 is built from 13 residues. Germline V gene lookup returns CDR1 SGDLS and CDR2 YYNGEE. These data come from a study of shared T cell receptors in the human thymus. The table came from immunoSEQ multiplex PCR; TCRdb's copy has only in-frame clones and leaves some out. The sample carries hundreds of thousands of clones, more than 75% recorded once. The same sample was also used in a study of human thymus T cells. In that study: Serving as donors were healthy Finnish infants, each of whom was having open corrective surgery for congenital heart defects. Resections from corrective heart surgery supplied the thymus tissue. Repertoires sampled from thymus and blood appeared biased in V and J gene usage.

The sequence derives from a boy in the first two years of life with a congenital heart defect. The chain has TRBV9 and TRBJ1-4, with D maybe TRBD1 (5 bases). The sequenced material came from thymocytes. The CDR3 sequence: CASSGDSNEKLFF. CDR3 coding DNA: TGTGCCAGCAGCGGTGACAGCAATGAAAAACTGTTTTTT.